This T cell receptor beta chain was documented in a study of vaccination and CD4 T cells after COVID-19. Study-wide context: Convalescents were six males and four females, two of them Hispanic. Whole-study findings and limits: When vaccine-specific clones from convalescent patients were examined, 304 of 307 were spike mono-reactive.

Cultured CD4+ T-cell DNA underwent Oncomine TCR Beta short-read sequencing. CD4+ T cells were cultured, and genomic DNA was extracted from them. TCRdb redid the calling of the PCR reads with MiXCR, one entry per CDR3 protein. The data show some 9,900 distinct CDR3 sequences, 25% to 35% seen once. Trimming removed 2 bases from V and 5 bases from J, with 6 bases in between. The CDR3 has 11 amino acids. In germline, CDR1 is DFQATT, CDR2 SNEGSKA (reference sequence). This clonotype was seen only a few times. Its antigen is not identified. Treatment in this sample: roughly ten-day PBMC culture with coronavirus spike peptide pools or control peptides (ViraFEST assay). An unexposed donor provided the CD4+ T cells, which were collected before the COVID-19 pandemic (2011-2018).

The chain is built from TRBV20-1 and TRBJ2-5, with D hard to call. The source material was CD4+ T cells from blood, cultured in vitro. This clonotype was sampled from a human donor in good health. The CDR3 is CSARKGETQYF. CDR3 coding DNA: TGCAGTGCTAGAAAAGGGGAGACCCAGTACTTC.